Included here is one T cell receptor beta chain sequence, with context. Source study methods: Reference gene primer amplification gave estimated nucleated cell counts. Assay used: immunoSEQ multiplex PCR; TCRdb lists only in-frame clones, some missing. For V, J and clone size, that table is used; D and trimming come from the DNA. The profile shows 200,000 to 250,000 clones, roughly nine tenths of them singletons. The data are from a study of blood T cell repertoires in COVID-19. About the research overall: The study drew acute and convalescent COVID-19 samples from the United States, Italy and Spain. The analysed material was cDNA or gDNA that came from T cells, B-cell-depleted T cells, or PBMCs.

V was trimmed by 3 bases and J by 0 bases, leaving 9 bases between them. Germline loops: CDR1 SGHAT, CDR2 FQDESV (reference sequence). CDR3 length: 15 residues. The source material was peripheral blood. The chain has TRBV11-1 and TRBJ2-1, with D possibly matching TRBD2 (5 bases). The receptor was derived from a woman between 18 and 30 years old who had recovered from COVID-19. CDR3 nucleotides: TGTGCCAGCAGCTTTGCGGGTAGCTCCTACAATGAGCAGTTCTTC. Translating gives CASSFAGSSYNEQFF.